This note documents a single T cell receptor (beta chain) sequence. The antigen remains undetermined. Here immunoSEQ multiplex PCR was the method, and the copy in TCRdb shows in-frame clones only, minus some. The table shows about 130,000 clones, with 90% to 95% occurring only once. This sample stems from a study of T cell responses to AZD1222 COVID-19 vaccine. The study, taken as a whole, reports: Mostly white British, mostly female donors; authors suggested clonal diversity may be underestimated. At baseline, seropositivity was found in only a handful of AZD1222 recipients. Without day 14 samples, only post-peak T cell repertoires were studied.

Per germline, CDR1 SGHRS and CDR2 YFSETQ. The CDR3 length is 16 residues. Trimming left V 5 bases short and J 0 bases short, with 17 bases between. Sample: peripheral blood, taken on day 0 of AZD1222 vaccination. The receptor was derived from an adult in good health. The V gene is TRBV5-1, the J gene TRBJ2-5; D is possibly TRBD2 (5 bases). This CDR3 is CASRPPGIPYQETQYF. CDR3 nucleotide sequence: TGCGCCAGCAGACCTCCCGGGATTCCGTACCAAGAGACCCAGTACTTC.